Presented here are 9 T cell receptor beta chains from one specimen sequenced in a study of Ad26.COV2.S vaccination and SARS-CoV-2 variants. TCRdb's table, derived via immunoSEQ multiplex PCR, lists solely in-frame clones and lacks some. The sample includes some 390,000 clones, more than 85% of them seen just once. As for treatment: some 20 received Ad26.COV2.S at low or high dose, single or two shots; 5 received placebo; per-sample allocation not given. Sampling happened 63 days after the first vaccine or placebo injection. Sample: peripheral blood, taken in a trial of Ad26.COV2.S vaccine versus placebo. Every receptor here comes from a person between 18 and 60 years old who received the Ad26.COV2.S COVID-19 vaccine or a placebo.

This chain links TRBV7-2 with TRBJ2-3, with D hard to call. Trimming took off 1 base at V and 0 bases at J, with 8 bases between the two ends. Germline CDR1 and CDR2: SGHTA and FQGNSA. CDR3 length: 15 amino acids. The CDR3 nucleotides are TGTGCCAGCAGCTTAGGAGTGACTAGCACAGATACGCAGTATTTT. As protein: CASSLGVTSTDTQYF. The complete variable domain, with remaining parts taken from reference TRBV7-2 and TRBJ2-3, reads GAGVSQSPSNKVTEKGKDVELRCDPISGHTALYWYRQSLGQGLEFLIYFQGNSAPDKSGLPSDRFSAERTGGSVSTLTIQRTQQEDSAVYLCASSLGVTSTDTQYFGPGTRLTVL.

V is TRBV2 and J is TRBJ1-5, with TRBD1 identical over 7 bases. Trimming took 6 bases from V and 16 from J; bases not matched to a gene: 9. The CDR3 totals 11 residues. CDR1 and CDR2 (germline): SNHLY, FYNNEI. CDR3 DNA: TGTGCCAGCAGCTTTAGGACAGGCCAACATTTT. Translating gives CASSFRTGQHF.

This clone was detected only a few times. The V call is TRBV6-7, the J call TRBJ1-5; D is ambiguous. TRBV6-7 is an open reading frame whose function is uncertain. This CDR3 comprises 16 residues. Trimming took 0 bases from V and 5 from J, leaving 14 bases between them. CDR3 sequence reads: CASSYSKRCCHQPQHF. CDR3 in DNA: TGTGCCAGCAGTTACTCGAAAAGATGTTGCCATCAGCCCCAGCATTTT.

J is TRBJ2-3 and V is TRBV7-2; 8 bases fit TRBD2. Trimming at V came to 4 bases and at J to 1 base, leaving 7 bases not matched to a gene. The CDR3 loop spans 16 amino acids. Germline CDR1 SGHTA, CDR2 FQGNSA. This CDR3 is CASSSGPGLGTDTQYF. DNA of the CDR3: TGTGCCAGCAGCTCCGGACCGGGACTAGGCACAGATACGCAGTATTTT.

The rearrangement links TRBV27 to TRBJ1-5; TRBD1 might be the D (5 bases). V was shortened by 6 bases and J by 0 bases, with 9 bases between the two germline ends. Germline V gene lookup returns CDR1 MNHEY and CDR2 SMNVEV (reference sequence). The CDR3 runs to 14 residues. The CDR3 DNA follows: TGTGCCAGCAGACCTCAGGGTAGCAATCAGCCCCAGCATTTT. Translation: CASRPQGSNQPQHF.

The chain couples TRBV5-4 to TRBJ2-1; no definite D call. CDR3 size: 13 residues. V lost 7 bases and J 5 bases, leaving 13 bases between the germline ends. Germline V gives CDR1 SGHNT, CDR2 YYREEE (reference sequence). CDR3 sequence (DNA): TGTGCCAGCGAGGACGCACCTAACAATGAGCAGTTCTTC. Its translation: CASEDAPNNEQFF.

The chain carries TRBV5-1 and TRBJ2-2; 9 bases are shared with TRBD2. This CDR3 has 17 residues. CDR1 is SGHRS, CDR2 YFSETQ, per germline. J was trimmed by 4 bases and V by 4 bases; bases with no gene match: 11. The chain's CDR3 is CASSPGWRGGGTGELFF. The DNA for the CDR3 is TGCGCCAGCAGCCCGGGCTGGCGGGGGGGCGGCACCGGGGAGCTGTTTTTT.

V is TRBV6-1 and J is TRBJ2-7; D unresolved. The length of the CDR3 is 13 residues. The ends were cut back, 2 bases at V and 2 bases at J, with 7 bases in the middle. Germline loops: CDR1 MNHNS, CDR2 SASEGT. Here the CDR3 DNA reads TGTGCCAGCAGTGAACAGGTGACCTACGAGCAGTACTTC. It yields the protein CASSEQVTYEQYF.

As DNA, the CDR3 is TGTGCCAGCAGTTATCAGTATGGGGGTGAGCAGTTCTTC. The encoded protein is CASSYQYGGEQFF. This chain links TRBV6-5 with TRBJ2-1; D tentatively fits TRBD1 or TRBD2 (5 bases each). The CDR3 totals 13 residues. CDR1 is MNHEY, CDR2 SVGAGI, per germline. Trimming left V 3 bases short and J 9 bases short, with 12 bases between.